These 18 T cell receptor beta chains share one sample of origin, sequenced in a study of T cell changes during pregnancy in multiple sclerosis. Profiling relied on immunoSEQ multiplex PCR, and the TCRdb table lists in-frame clones only, not all of them. The sample shows some 59,000 clones, about 90% of them seen only once. Sequencing was performed on peripheral blood, taken in the third trimester of pregnancy. These receptors were taken from a female donor in good health, enrolled as a control in a pregnancy study.

The rearrangement links TRBV30 to TRBJ2-7; no reliable D call. From germline, CDR1 is GTSNPN and CDR2 SVGIG (reference sequence). This CDR3 is 13 amino acids long. Trimming took off 5 bases at V and 3 bases at J, with 14 bases between the two ends. The CDR3 loop reads CAWEPGTGYEQYF. The CDR3 nucleotides are TGTGCCTGGGAACCGGGTACCGGCTACGAGCAGTACTTC.

The chain links TRBV9 to TRBJ2-3, with a possible D match to TRBD2 (7 bases). CDR1 SGDLS and CDR2 YYNGEE come from the germline V gene. This CDR3 is 16 amino acids long. Trimming cost V 1 base and J 4 bases, with 16 bases left between them. CDR3 in DNA: TGTGCCAGCAGCGTATTAGGGGGGGCCGTCGCAGATACGCAGTATTTT. Its protein is CASSVLGGAVADTQYF.

This chain uses TRBV11-3 with TRBJ2-1, with D maybe TRBD1 (5 bases). CDR3 length equals 15 residues. V lost 1 base and J lost 4, with 11 bases in between. In germline, CDR1 is SGHNT, CDR2 YENEEA. The CDR3 sequence is CASSLGTTVYNEQFF. CDR3 DNA: TGTGCCAGCAGCTTAGGGACGACAGTTTACAATGAGCAGTTCTTC. Drawing the rest from reference TRBV11-3 and TRBJ2-1, the complete variable domain is EAGVVQSPRYKIIEKKQPVAFWCNPISGHNTLYWYLQNLGQGPELLIRYENEEAVDDSQLPKDRFSAERLKGVDSTLKIQPAELGDSAVYLCASSLGTTVYNEQFFGPGTRLTVL.

Comment on this clone: One junction end disagrees with the germline gene, perhaps due to a read error. The rearrangement uses TRBV2 and TRBJ2-6, with a tentative D call TRBD1 (6 bases). This CDR3 is built from 13 residues. Per the germline V gene, CDR1 is SNHLY and CDR2 is FYNNEI. In DNA, the CDR3 is TGTGCCAGCAGTGAAGAGGGGGACAACGTCCTGACTTTC. Protein sequence: CASSEEGDNVLTF.

The chain recombines TRBV5-4 with TRBJ2-5; TRBD1 agrees at 11 bases. Trimming removed 3 bases from V and 9 bases from J; junction bases left unmatched: 22. Germline V gives CDR1 SGHNT, CDR2 YYREEE (reference sequence). There are 19 residues in the CDR3. DNA of the CDR3: TGTGCCAGCAGCTCAGCCGGACAGGGGGCGCGCGGGATGCCAGGGGCCCAGTACTTC. It specifies CASSSAGQGARGMPGAQYF.

The chain recombines TRBV9 with TRBJ1-2; D may be TRBD1 (6 bases). The V gene lost 4 bases and the J gene lost 5 bases, with 18 bases spanning the gap. In germline, CDR1 is SGDLS, CDR2 YYNGEE. The CDR3 sequence is 15 residues long. CDR3 sequence (DNA): TGTGCCAGCAGCCCTGGTGGACAGTTAGTTTATGGCTACACCTTC. It codes for CASSPGGQLVYGYTF.

The V call is TRBV10-3, the J call TRBJ2-2; 8 nucleotides align to TRBD1. V was pared by 10 bases and J by 7 bases, with 14 bases of the junction left unmatched. CDR1 and CDR2 from the germline V gene are ENHRY and SYGVKD. This CDR3 has 15 residues. CDR3 DNA: TGTGCCACCGTGGCATCAGGGGGCAGGGACGGGGAGCTGTTTTTT. Its translation: CATVASGGRDGELFF.

The gene calls are TRBV7-9 and TRBJ2-5; 8 bases map to TRBD2. The germline V gene has CDR1 SEHNR and CDR2 FQNEAQ (reference sequence). Germline trimming cut 2 bases from V and 3 bases from J; bases unmatched to any gene: 14. This CDR3 contains 18 residues. CDR3: CASSLSYPSGLDKETQYF. The CDR3 nucleotides are TGTGCCAGCAGCTTATCTTACCCTAGCGGGCTTGACAAAGAGACCCAGTACTTC.

The chain joins TRBV30 to TRBJ2-3, with 8 nucleotides matching TRBD2. This CDR3 comprises 14 residues. CDR1 and CDR2 (germline): GTSNPN, SVGIG (reference sequence). J lost 2 bases, V lost 6 bases, and 7 bases had no gene match. The DNA for the CDR3 is TGTGCCTGTAAACTAGCGGCAGCCACAGATACGCAGTATTTT. Translation: CACKLAAATDTQYF.

This clone has just a few counts. The V call is TRBV5-6, the J call TRBJ1-1; D unclear. V lost 4 bases to trimming and J lost 6 bases, with 10 bases between them. The germline V gene has CDR1 SGHDT and CDR2 YYEEEE. The CDR3 loop spans 12 amino acids. CDR3 in DNA: TGTGCCAGCAGCCTTGTTGTGTCTGAAGCTTTCTTT. It yields the protein CASSLVVSEAFF.

The chain carries TRBV6-6 and TRBJ1-1; D may be TRBD1 (6 bases). Looked up from germline, CDR1 is MNHNY and CDR2 is SVGAGI (reference sequence). V was pared by 4 bases and J by 0 bases, with 12 bases between. The CDR3 extends over 15 amino acids. The CDR3 spells CASSSADRMNTEAFF. In DNA form, the CDR3 reads TGTGCCAGCAGTTCCGCCGACAGGATGAACACTGAAGCTTTCTTT.

The chain uses TRBV7-9 and TRBJ1-2, with a weak D call TRBD1 (6 bases). V lost 5 bases to trimming and J lost 8 bases, with 12 bases between them. Germline CDR1 is SEHNR and CDR2 is FQNEAQ (reference sequence). This CDR3 comprises 12 residues. The chain's CDR3 is CASSGRQGGYTF. The CDR3 nucleotides read TGTGCCAGCAGCGGAAGGCAGGGGGGCTACACCTTC.

The J gene is TRBJ2-2, the V gene TRBV5-4; perhaps TRBD1 as D (7 bases). The CDR3 consists of 15 residues. Between the trimmed V and J ends, which lost 0 bases and 5 bases, there was a span of 11 bases. CDR1 and CDR2 (germline): SGHNT, YYREEE (reference sequence). CDR3: CASSLEQGRTGELFF. The CDR3 nucleotides are TGTGCCAGCAGCTTGGAACAGGGGAGGACCGGGGAGCTGTTTTTT. The full variable domain, its missing parts supplied by reference TRBV5-4 and TRBJ2-2, is ETGVTQSPTHLIKTRGQQVTLRCSSQSGHNTVSWYQQALGQGPQFIFQYYREEENGRGNFPPRFSGLQFPNYSSELNVNALELDDSALYLCASSLEQGRTGELFFGEGSRLTVL.

The chain joins TRBV28 to TRBJ2-7; maybe TRBD2 (6 bases). Per the germline V gene, CDR1 is MDHEN and CDR2 is SYDVKM. Trimming stripped 6 bases from V and 3 bases from J, with 18 bases between. The CDR3 length is 15 residues. CDR3 in amino acids: CASSNFGSGSYEQYF. The CDR3 DNA reads TGTGCCAGCAGCAACTTCGGGAGCGGTAGCTACGAGCAGTACTTC. The whole variable domain, filled in from reference TRBV28 and TRBJ2-7, reads DVKVTQSSRYLVKRTGEKVFLECVQDMDHENMFWYRQDPGLGLRLIYFSYDVKMKEKGDIPEGYSVSREKKERFSLILESASTNQTSMYLCASSNFGSGSYEQYFGPGTRLTVT.

The chain uses TRBV19 and TRBJ2-5, with D uncertain. V gave up 3 bases and J gave up 2 bases, with 10 bases separating them. CDR3 length: 14 amino acids. Germline lookup yields CDR1 LNHDA and CDR2 SQIVND (reference sequence). The CDR3 protein is CASSISASQETQYF. As DNA, the CDR3 is TGTGCCAGTAGTATCTCGGCTAGTCAAGAGACCCAGTACTTC.

In regard to this clone: Compared with germline, one end of the junction differs, possibly owing to a read error. The chain's CDR3 is CASSSGRAAGNTIYF. The CDR3 DNA is TGTGCTAGCAGCTCTGGGAGGGCGGCTGGAAACACCATATATTTT. This chain connects TRBV7-7 to TRBJ1-3; no firm D call. This CDR3 region has 15 residues. The germline gives CDR1 SSHAT, CDR2 FNYEAQ (reference sequence).

This chain links TRBV19 with TRBJ2-1; 9 bases fit TRBD2. The CDR3 is made up of 17 amino acids. Germline trimming cut 5 bases from V and 6 bases from J; bases unmatched to any gene: 14. Germline CDR1 reads LNHDA; CDR2 reads SQIVND (reference sequence). The CDR3 sequence: CASSEPTSGREVNEQFF. The DNA for the CDR3 is TGTGCCAGTAGTGAACCTACTAGCGGGCGAGAGGTCAATGAGCAGTTCTTC.

The sample holds a few counts of this clone. The CDR3 nucleotides are TGTGCCAGCAGTTCCAAAAAACTAGCGGGGAACTACAATGAGCAGTTCTTC. Its translation is CASSSKKLAGNYNEQFF. This chain connects TRBV27 to TRBJ2-1; 10 positions agree with TRBD2. The CDR3 totals 17 residues. The germline V gene has CDR1 MNHEY and CDR2 SMNVEV (reference sequence). V trimming: 4 bases; J trimming: 3 bases; junction bases outside the gene matches: 9.